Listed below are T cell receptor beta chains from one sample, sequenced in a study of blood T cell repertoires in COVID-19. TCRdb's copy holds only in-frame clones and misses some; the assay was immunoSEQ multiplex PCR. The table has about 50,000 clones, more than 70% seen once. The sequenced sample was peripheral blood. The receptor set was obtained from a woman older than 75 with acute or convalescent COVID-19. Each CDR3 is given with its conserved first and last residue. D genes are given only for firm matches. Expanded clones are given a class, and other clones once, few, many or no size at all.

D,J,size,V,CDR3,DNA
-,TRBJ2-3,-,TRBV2,CASSEAGRTDTQYF,TGTGCCAGCAGTGAAGCGGGGCGCACAGATACGCAGTATTTT
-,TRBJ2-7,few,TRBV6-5,CASSYSAGRGYEQYF,TGTGCCAGCAGTTATTCGGCCGGGAGAGGGTACGAGCAGTACTTC
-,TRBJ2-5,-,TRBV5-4,CASSDYTRSQETQYF,TGTGCCAGCAGCGATTATACTAGATCCCAAGAGACCCAGTACTTC
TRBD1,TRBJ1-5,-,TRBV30,CAWSGQGGQPQHF,TGTGCCTGGAGTGGACAGGGGGGACAGCCCCAGCATTTT
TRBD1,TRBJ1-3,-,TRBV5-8,CASSLDLGQPNLSGNTIYF,TGTGCCAGCAGCTTGGATCTGGGACAGCCTAACCTCTCTGGAAACACCATATATTTT
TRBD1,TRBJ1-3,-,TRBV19,CASPPGGLRNTIYF,TGTGCCAGTCCCCCAGGGGGCCTTCGAAACACCATATATTTT
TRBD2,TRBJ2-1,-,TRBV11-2,CASSLFAPGLAGYNEQFF,TGTGCCAGCAGCTTATTCGCCCCTGGACTAGCGGGCTACAATGAGCAGTTCTTC
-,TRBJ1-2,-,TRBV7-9,CASSLGQEDGYTF,TGTGCCAGCAGCTTAGGACAGGAGGACGGCTACACCTTC
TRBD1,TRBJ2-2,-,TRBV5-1,CASSGTGTGASNTGELFF,TGCGCCAGCAGCGGGACCGGGACAGGGGCCTCCAACACCGGGGAGCTGTTTTTT
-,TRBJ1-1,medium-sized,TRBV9,CASSVEPGGNTEAFF,TGTGCCAGCAGCGTAGAACCGGGGGGGAACACTGAAGCTTTCTTT